The sequence of this T cell receptor beta chain was determined in a study of Graves' ophthalmopathy and Graves' hyperthyroidism. Study results and limitations: Most thyroid clonotypes expanded beyond 0.001 frequency were also found in blood.

The sequenced template was RNA, covering the TCR beta CDR3 region. First-round RT-PCR employed HTBI primers, with a second-round multiplex PCR after it. MiXCR, applied by TCRdb to the multiplex PCR reads, yields one record per CDR3 protein. The data hold about 480,000 distinct CDR3 sequences, with about 15% observed a single time. This clonotype was recorded many times. As yet, its antigen is unknown. The CDR3 spans 17 residues. The junction had 19 bases not matched to a gene; V was cut back by 7 bases and J by 5 bases. The source is a woman in her 30s with Graves' ophthalmopathy. V and J are TRBV12-3 or TRBV12-4 and TRBJ2-5; 7 nucleotides agree with TRBD2. The sample comprised blood. The CDR3 loop is CASKLRPGRDGAETQYF. CDR3 coding DNA: TGTGCCAGCAAGTTAAGGCCGGGGAGGGATGGTGCGGAGACCCAGTACTTC.